Below, 32 T cell receptor beta chains from the same sample are listed, as sequenced in a study of blood T cells in healthy people across ages. Using a J-beta primer mix together with a sample-barcoded 5' primer, a second PCR was run for about 7 to 12 cycles. TCRdb ran MiXCR on the 5' RACE reads and lists one entry per CDR3 protein. The sample has roughly 1.9 million distinct CDR3 sequences; more than 35% are singletons. The specimen sequenced was blood. All receptors derive from a human donor in good health.

This clonotype came up a few times. The chain has TRBV20-1 and TRBJ1-1; 7 bases match TRBD1. The junction had 10 bases not matched to a gene; V was cut back by 6 bases and J by 6 bases. In germline, CDR1 is DFQATT, CDR2 SNEGSKA (reference sequence). This CDR3 has 13 residues. CDR3 nucleotides: TGCAGTGCCGCTTTGGTCAGGGGGTCTGAAGCTTTCTTT. Amino acid sequence: CSAALVRGSEAFF.

The V and J genes are TRBV5-1 and TRBJ2-1; 7 bases match TRBD1. Trimming removed 0 bases from V and 12 bases from J; junction bases left unmatched: 3. This CDR3 is 12 amino acids long. CDR1 and CDR2 (germline): SGHRS, YFSETQ. The CDR3 DNA sequence: TGCGCCAGCAGCTTGGTAGGGGGCTGGCAGTTCTTC. It yields the protein CASSLVGGWQFF. The full variable domain, completed using reference TRBV5-1 and TRBJ2-1, is KAGVTQTPRYLIKTRGQQVTLSCSPISGHRSVSWYQQTPGQGLQFLFEYFSETQRNKGNFPGRFSGRQFSNSRSEMNVSTLELGDSALYLCASSLVGGWQFFGPGTRLTVL.

This rearrangement joins TRBV28 to TRBJ1-5, with D unresolved. With 2 bases removed from V and 10 bases from J, the gap between germline ends came to 9 bases. The CDR3 runs 12 residues. CDR1 is MDHEN and CDR2 is SYDVKM in the germline V gene. CDR3 in DNA: TGTGCCAGCAGTTTAGAAAGGGAACCCCAGCATTTT. Its protein is CASSLEREPQHF. Looking up the rest from reference TRBV28 and TRBJ1-5 gives the full variable domain: DVKVTQSSRYLVKRTGEKVFLECVQDMDHENMFWYRQDPGLGLRLIYFSYDVKMKEKGDIPEGYSVSREKKERFSLILESASTNQTSMYLCASSLEREPQHFGDGTRLSIL.

The rearrangement joins TRBV2 to TRBJ2-4; D may be TRBD1 (5 bases). V was shortened by 3 bases and J by 5 bases, with 11 bases between the two germline ends. Germline V gives CDR1 SNHLY, CDR2 FYNNEI. The length of the CDR3 is 14 residues. CDR3: CASSDKGYQNIQYF. The CDR3 DNA reads TGTGCCAGCAGTGATAAGGGGTATCAAAACATTCAGTACTTC.

The chain employs TRBV20-1 and TRBJ1-6; 9 bases fit TRBD1. CDR3 length: 15 residues. The junction had 9 bases not matched to a gene; V was cut back by 3 bases and J by 9 bases. CDR1 DFQATT and CDR2 SNEGSKA come from the germline V gene (reference sequence). The CDR3 region has the DNA TGCAGTGCTAGCCGAGTACAGGGGGCGGGTTCACCCCTCCACTTT. Its translation is CSASRVQGAGSPLHF.

This chain joins TRBV24-1 and TRBJ2-3; unclear D gene. Germline assignment: CDR1 KGHDR and CDR2 SFDVKD. The CDR3 has 15 amino acids. V was clipped by 1 base and J by 2 bases, with 9 bases between them. CDR3 DNA: TGTGCCACCAGTGATTTTGCGCACACCACAGATACGCAGTATTTT. Encoded protein: CATSDFAHTTDTQYF.

This clonotype was found many times. The CDR3 loop reads CASSQDGGTDTQYF. CDR3 coding DNA: TGCGCCAGCAGCCAAGACGGAGGGACAGATACGCAGTATTTT. The V gene is TRBV4-3, the J gene TRBJ2-3; a possible D gene is TRBD2 (6 bases). Germline values: CDR1 LGHNA, CDR2 YSLEER. The CDR3 runs 14 residues. V was clipped by 0 bases and J by 3 bases, with 7 bases between them.

This clonotype has just a few counts. V is TRBV27 and J is TRBJ2-7; the D gene is possibly TRBD2 (7 bases). The CDR3 consists of 15 residues. Trimming shortened V by 2 bases and J by 2 bases, and 13 bases separated the two germline ends. Germline V gene lookup returns CDR1 MNHEY and CDR2 SMNVEV (reference sequence). In DNA form, the CDR3 reads TGTGCCAGCAGTTTACGGGGGGCGATCGCCTACGAGCAGTACTTC. Translation: CASSLRGAIAYEQYF.

The V call is TRBV7-9, the J call TRBJ1-2, with D uncertain. This CDR3 has 13 residues. Looked up from germline, CDR1 is SEHNR and CDR2 is FQNEAQ (reference sequence). Trimming pared 4 bases from V and 6 bases from J, leaving 12 bases between. As DNA, the CDR3 is TGTGCCAGCAGCTCAGACGGCCTCCATGGCTACACCTTC. It yields the protein CASSSDGLHGYTF.

The rearrangement joins TRBV20-1 to TRBJ1-2, with D unclear. The V gene's germline CDR1 is DFQATT and CDR2 SNEGSKA (reference sequence). Trimming took 6 bases from V and 7 from J, leaving 18 bases between them. The CDR3 is made up of 13 amino acids. DNA for the CDR3: TGCAGTGCGTGGTTGGGGTCACGTAGTGGCTACACCTTC. Amino acid sequence: CSAWLGSRSGYTF.

This clonotype occurred a few times. The rearrangement joins TRBV10-3 to TRBJ2-1; 14 bases line up with TRBD2. Losses at the gene ends were 2 bases for V and 2 bases for J; bases not matched to a gene: 5. Germline CDR1 and CDR2: ENHRY and SYGVKD. The CDR3 is 18 amino acids. The CDR3 protein is CAISERWTSGGPYNEQFF. CDR3 sequence (DNA): TGTGCCATCAGTGAGAGGTGGACTAGCGGGGGGCCCTACAATGAGCAGTTCTTC.

The chain couples TRBV13 to TRBJ1-1; perhaps TRBD1 as D (5 bases). CDR1 is PRHDT and CDR2 is FYEKMQ in the germline V gene (reference sequence). The CDR3 consists of 17 residues. V lost 1 base and J 1 base, leaving 16 bases between the germline ends. CDR3 coding DNA: TGTGCCAGCAGCTTAGAGACATTATCTAGGGGGAACACTGAAGCTTTCTTT. As protein: CASSLETLSRGNTEAFF.

The chain combines TRBV6-2 or TRBV6-3 with TRBJ2-1, with 12 bases identical to TRBD2. V shed 0 bases, J shed 8 bases, and the junction held 8 bases outside the gene matches. The CDR3 has 17 amino acids. Germline lookup yields CDR1 MNHEY and CDR2 SVGEGT. The CDR3 spells CASSYSPLAGGSDEQFF. The DNA for the CDR3 is TGTGCCAGCAGTTACTCGCCTCTAGCGGGGGGGAGCGATGAGCAGTTCTTC.

Points on this clonotype: Because the CDR3's place on the DNA is in doubt, the DNA is left out and the CDR3 is given as listed by TCRdb. The chain is built from TRBV4-1 and TRBJ1-4; the table gives TRBD1 as D, unverified against the DNA. The CDR3 is 15 amino acids in total, end residues counted. Germline CDR1 is MGHRA and CDR2 is YSYEKL. The CDR3 loop is CASSQVGTGAEKRFF.

This clonotype was counted between two and nine times. V usage is TRBV4-1 and J usage is TRBJ1-1, with unresolved D. From germline, CDR1 is MGHRA and CDR2 YSYEKL. Deletions cut 0 bases from V and 5 bases from J, with 13 bases between. The CDR3 extends over 15 amino acids. This CDR3 is CASSQDRQAGTEAFF. For the CDR3, the DNA is TGCGCCAGCAGCCAAGATCGACAAGCGGGGACTGAAGCTTTCTTT.

J is TRBJ1-1 and V is TRBV2, with 10 bases aligning to TRBD1. The CDR3 contains 16 residues. The V segment lost 7 bases and the J segment 3 bases; nucleotides outside the gene matches: 11. Germline-derived CDR1 and CDR2 are SNHLY and FYNNEI. The CDR3 is CASKSPRQGAHTEAFF. In nucleotides, the CDR3 is TGTGCCAGCAAGAGTCCCCGACAGGGGGCACACACTGAAGCTTTCTTT.

This clonotype was detected many times. V and J are TRBV7-2 and TRBJ2-3, with no clear D. Germline V gene lookup returns CDR1 SGHTA and CDR2 FQGNSA. The CDR3 is 12 amino acids. Trimming left V 2 bases short and J 5 bases short, with 5 bases between. This CDR3 is CASSLYLDTQYF. DNA for the CDR3: TGTGCCAGCAGCTTATATCTAGATACGCAGTATTTT.

This chain connects TRBV4-1 to TRBJ1-2; D is undetermined. V was clipped by 0 bases and J by 5 bases, with 10 bases between them. The V gene's germline CDR1 is MGHRA and CDR2 YSYEKL. CDR3 length equals 14 residues. The chain's CDR3 is CASSQESGFYGYTF. CDR3 in DNA: TGCGCCAGCAGCCAAGAATCAGGCTTTTATGGCTACACCTTC.

In this sample, this clonotype turned up a few times. The CDR3 nucleotides read TGTGCCAGCAGTGACCATGGGGGGGCCGGGGCCAACGTCCTGACTTTC. It encodes CASSDHGGAGANVLTF. The chain has TRBV6-4 and TRBJ2-6; D may be TRBD2 (7 bases). CDR3 length equals 16 residues. The V gene's germline CDR1 is MRHNA and CDR2 SNTAGT. The V end was cut by 2 bases, the J end by 4 bases, with 12 bases between.

The V and J genes are TRBV12-3 or TRBV12-4 and TRBJ1-5; D gene unclear. V was clipped by 1 base and J by 1 base, with 5 bases between them. The CDR3 sequence is 14 residues long. As DNA, the CDR3 is TGTGCCAGCAGTTTAGGGATGAGCAATCAGCCCCAGCATTTT. It encodes CASSLGMSNQPQHF.

This clonotype was observed a few times. The V call is TRBV7-3, the J call TRBJ2-3; the D gene is possibly TRBD1 (5 bases). The V end was cut by 4 bases, the J end by 4 bases, with 15 bases between. The germline CDR1 and CDR2 sequences are SGHTA and FQGTGA. The CDR3 totals 15 residues. CDR3 loop: CASSSPGLGPDTQYF. The CDR3, as DNA: TGTGCCAGCAGCTCGCCAGGTTTGGGGCCAGATACGCAGTATTTT.

This chain links TRBV7-9 with TRBJ1-2, with TRBD1 matching over 7 bases. Trimming took 5 bases from V and 3 from J; bases not matched to a gene: 6. Germline CDR1 and CDR2: SEHNR and FQNEAQ (reference sequence). There are 14 residues in the CDR3. As DNA, the CDR3 is TGTGCCAGCAGCCGAGGGGGCTCAGACTATGGCTACACCTTC. Its translation is CASSRGGSDYGYTF.

The chain recombines TRBV5-1 with TRBJ1-6, with a possible D match to TRBD1 (5 bases). The CDR3 loop spans 16 amino acids. The germline gives CDR1 SGHRS, CDR2 YFSETQ. V gave up 0 bases and J gave up 6 bases, with 13 bases separating them. Written as DNA, the CDR3 is TGCGCCAGCAGCTTGGAACGGGGGATTGGTAATTCACCCCTCCACTTT. Translated, it gives CASSLERGIGNSPLHF. The complete variable domain, with remaining parts taken from reference TRBV5-1 and TRBJ1-6, reads KAGVTQTPRYLIKTRGQQVTLSCSPISGHRSVSWYQQTPGQGLQFLFEYFSETQRNKGNFPGRFSGRQFSNSRSEMNVSTLELGDSALYLCASSLERGIGNSPLHFGNGTRLTVT.

This clonotype has more than one count but fewer than ten. This chain connects TRBV15 to TRBJ2-7, with 8 bases matching TRBD2. CDR3 length: 15 residues. From germline, CDR1 is LNHNV and CDR2 YYDKDF (reference sequence). With 5 bases clipped from V and 5 bases from J, the junction kept 11 bases outside the gene matches. CDR3 protein: CATSHTGTRPDEQYF. CDR3 sequence (DNA): TGTGCCACCAGCCACACCGGGACTAGACCGGACGAGCAGTACTTC.

This clonotype was seen a handful of times. The genes are TRBV7-3 and TRBJ2-6; the match to TRBD2 covers 7 bases. From germline, CDR1 is SGHTA and CDR2 FQGTGA. V was pared by 1 base and J by 2 bases, with 11 bases of the junction left unmatched. The CDR3 has 19 amino acids. CDR3 loop: CASSLMGLSSFTGANVLTF. The DNA of the CDR3 is TGTGCCAGCAGCTTAATGGGACTATCATCCTTCACTGGGGCCAACGTCCTGACTTTC.

This clonotype was observed a few times. The chain uses TRBV5-6 and TRBJ1-1, with 8 positions matching TRBD1. The V segment lost 4 bases and the J segment 7 bases; nucleotides outside the gene matches: 6. This CDR3 is built from 13 residues. CDR1 is SGHDT, CDR2 YYEEEE, per germline. CDR3 sequence: CASSKTGAGEAFF. The CDR3 DNA is TGTGCCAGCAGCAAGACAGGGGCGGGTGAAGCTTTCTTT.

V and J are TRBV11-2 and TRBJ2-7; 7 bases fit TRBD1. This CDR3 has 16 amino acids. Germline CDR1 reads SGHAT; CDR2 reads FQNNGV. V trimming: 1 base; J trimming: 2 bases; junction bases outside the gene matches: 8. CDR3 region: CASSLGDSLNTYEQYF. The DNA of the CDR3 is TGTGCCAGCAGCTTAGGGGACAGCCTAAACACCTACGAGCAGTACTTC.

The chain combines TRBV7-9 with TRBJ1-4; 8 bases fit TRBD1. V lost 5 bases to trimming and J lost 4 bases; unmatched junction nucleotides: 9. Germline V gene lookup returns CDR1 SEHNR and CDR2 FQNEAQ (reference sequence). CDR3 size: 16 residues. The CDR3 DNA reads TGTGCCAGCAGCGACCCCAGGGGGCGGATTAATGAAAAACTGTTTTTT. This gives the protein CASSDPRGRINEKLFF.

The rearrangement uses TRBV7-2 and TRBJ2-7; 7 positions match TRBD1. The CDR3 extends over 16 amino acids. The V segment lost 1 base and the J segment 1 base; nucleotides outside the gene matches: 7. The V gene's germline CDR1 is SGHTA and CDR2 FQGNSA. CDR3 nucleotides: TGTGCCAGCAGCTTAGATTACGAGACAGGGTCCTACGAGCAGTACTTC. It yields the protein CASSLDYETGSYEQYF.

This clonotype was counted only a few times. The V call is TRBV12-3 or TRBV12-4, the J call TRBJ2-7, with a possible D match to TRBD1 (5 bases). This CDR3 is 12 amino acids long. V was cut by 6 bases and J by 5 bases, with 11 bases left in between. CDR3 residues: CASRTAGHEQYF. The CDR3 nucleotides are TGTGCCAGCAGAACTGCAGGGCACGAGCAGTACTTC.

Comments on this clonotype: The junction departs from the called germline gene at one end, perhaps through a read error. The gene calls are TRBV4-3 and TRBJ2-5; TRBD1 is a possible D gene (6 bases). Germline loops: CDR1 LGHNA, CDR2 YSLEER. This CDR3 region has 14 residues. The chain's CDR3 is CASSQDRIEETQYF. CDR3 DNA: TGCGCCAGCAGTCAAGACAGGATTGAAGAGACCCAGTACTTC.

This chain connects TRBV2 to TRBJ1-2; D call uncertain. The CDR3 consists of 11 residues. Deletions cut 1 base from V and 8 bases from J, with 5 bases between. CDR1 is SNHLY and CDR2 is FYNNEI in the germline V gene. The CDR3 sequence is CASSEDGGYTF. DNA of the CDR3: TGTGCCAGCAGTGAAGACGGAGGCTACACCTTC.